The clone carrying this TCR beta chain was observed a few times. The data stem from a study of T cell repertoires in cytomegalovirus infection. In the study overall: From public TCR beta signatures came an indication of both CMV infection and matching HLA type.

MiXCR, run by TCRdb on the reads, gives a single entry per CDR3 protein. The sample carries about 740,000 distinct CDR3 sequences, approximately 40% recorded once. The germline V gene encodes CDR1 LGHNT and CDR2 FRNRAP. This CDR3 region has 13 residues. The junction had 5 bases not matched to a gene; V was cut back by 5 bases and J by 5 bases. The V call is TRBV12-5, the J call TRBJ1-1; 7 positions agree with TRBD1. This clonotype was obtained from a human donor in good health (CMV status not recorded). Some clones in this sample may be carry-over from other donors' samples. The material sequenced was PBMCs. The CDR3 coding sequence is TGTGCTAGTGGTGACTCAGGGGGAACTGAAGCTTTCTTT. The encoded protein is CASGDSGGTEAFF.